Following are 27 T cell receptor beta chains from one sample sequenced in a study of blood T cell repertoires in COVID-19. Profiling relied on immunoSEQ multiplex PCR, and the TCRdb table lists in-frame clones only, not all of them. The repertoire holds fewer than 250,000 clones, approximately 89% seen once, with 1.5% to 2% in the top ten. Sequencing was performed on peripheral blood. All receptors come from a woman aged 60-75 years who had recovered from COVID-19.

The V and J genes are TRBV18 and TRBJ1-3; TRBD1 aligns across 8 bases. This CDR3 spans 15 amino acids. Germline values: CDR1 KGHSH, CDR2 LQKENI. Trimming cost V 3 bases and J 2 bases; bases outside gene matches: 3. CDR3 loop: CASSPQDRAGNTIYF. As DNA, the CDR3 is TGTGCCAGCTCACCGCAGGACAGGGCTGGAAACACCATATATTTT.

This chain uses TRBV28 with TRBJ1-5, with D possibly TRBD1 on 5 matching bases. Germline values: CDR1 MDHEN, CDR2 SYDVKM. CDR3 length equals 14 residues. The V end lost 3 bases, the J end lost 6 bases, and 12 bases lay between the germline ends. The CDR3 reads CASSFAGGGQPQHF. The CDR3 DNA follows: TGTGCCAGCAGTTTTGCCGGCGGGGGTCAGCCCCAGCATTTT.

The chain carries TRBV7-6 and TRBJ2-7; 10 bases agree with TRBD2. The CDR3 loop spans 18 amino acids. V gave up 1 base and J gave up 0 bases; unmatched junction bases: 9. Looked up from germline, CDR1 is SGHVS and CDR2 is FNYEAQ. The CDR3 DNA reads as TGTGCCAGCAGCTTAGTGTCGGTAGCGGGGGGACCCTCCTACGAGCAGTACTTC. It translates to CASSLVSVAGGPSYEQYF.

V gene TRBV4-3 combines with J gene TRBJ2-4; possibly TRBD1 for D (6 bases). This CDR3 contains 17 residues. The V gene's germline CDR1 is LGHNA and CDR2 YSLEER. V lost 4 bases and J 6 bases, leaving 22 bases between the germline ends. The CDR3 reads CASSPPQGWLAGNIQYF. CDR3 nucleotide sequence: TGCGCCAGCAGCCCCCCCCAGGGGTGGCTAGCAGGAAACATTCAGTACTTC.

The V gene is TRBV4-1, the J gene TRBJ1-5; no clear D. V gave up 0 bases and J gave up 7 bases, with 13 bases separating them. The length of the CDR3 is 15 residues. Germline CDR1 MGHRA, CDR2 YSYEKL. The CDR3 nucleotides are TGCGCCAGCAGCCAAGACGAGGGAAGGAGACAGCCCCAGCATTTT. Translating gives CASSQDEGRRQPQHF.

The chain recombines TRBV28 with TRBJ2-5; 7 bases align to TRBD1. The CDR3 sequence is 14 residues long. V shed 5 bases, J shed 1 base, and the junction held 4 bases outside the gene matches. CDR1 MDHEN and CDR2 SYDVKM come from the germline V gene. CDR3 in amino acids: CASSATGTQETQYF. The CDR3 DNA follows: TGTGCCAGCAGTGCGACAGGGACCCAAGAGACCCAGTACTTC.

The chain carries TRBV7-6 and TRBJ2-5; unclear D gene. Germline V gene data show CDR1 as SGHVS and CDR2 as FNYEAQ. V shed 5 bases and J shed 1 base, with 17 bases lying between them. The CDR3 contains 16 residues. CDR3 residues: CASSQNPSAGQETQYF. In nucleotides, the CDR3 is TGTGCCAGCAGCCAGAACCCCTCGGCAGGCCAAGAGACCCAGTACTTC.

This chain uses TRBV18 with TRBJ1-2; possible D gene TRBD1, 6 bases. V lost 3 bases and J lost 7, with 12 bases in between. Germline values: CDR1 KGHSH, CDR2 LQKENI. This CDR3 is 13 amino acids long. Here the CDR3 reads CASSPGADIGYTF. The CDR3 DNA sequence: TGTGCCAGCTCACCGGGGGCAGACATTGGCTACACCTTC.

The chain combines TRBV7-6 with TRBJ1-3; tentative D call: TRBD1 (6 bases). Germline V gene data show CDR1 as SGHVS and CDR2 as FNYEAQ. V shed 5 bases and J shed 4 bases, with 18 bases lying between them. The CDR3 extends over 16 amino acids. CDR3 coding DNA: TGTGCCAGCAGCACACGGGGGGCTGGGGGAGGAAACACCATATATTTT. Protein: CASSTRGAGGGNTIYF.

V and J are TRBV7-9 and TRBJ2-5; possible D gene TRBD2, 6 bases. Germline V gives CDR1 SEHNR, CDR2 FQNEAQ (reference sequence). V was cut by 5 bases and J by 0 bases, with 13 bases left in between. This CDR3 contains 15 residues. DNA for the CDR3: TGTGCCAGCAGCCGAGTGGGGGGTAACCAAGAGACCCAGTACTTC. Amino acid sequence: CASSRVGGNQETQYF.

The chain links TRBV7-3 to TRBJ2-2; the D gene is possibly TRBD1 (6 bases). Germline V gives CDR1 SGHTA, CDR2 FQGTGA. The CDR3 has 15 residues. V shed 2 bases and J shed 0 bases, with 7 bases lying between them. CDR3 protein: CASSLDRSNTGELFF. CDR3 DNA: TGTGCCAGCAGCTTAGACAGGTCGAACACCGGGGAGCTGTTTTTT.

The genes are TRBV12-3 or TRBV12-4 and TRBJ1-5; no clear D. V shed 3 bases and J shed 9 bases, with 9 bases lying between them. This CDR3 is built from 12 residues. The CDR3 spells CASSFPRGPQHF. The CDR3, as DNA: TGTGCCAGCAGTTTCCCCCGAGGGCCCCAGCATTTT.

V gene TRBV10-2 combines with J gene TRBJ2-2; possible D gene TRBD1, 6 bases. Trimming pared 2 bases from V and 13 bases from J, leaving 14 bases between. The germline V gene has CDR1 WSHSY and CDR2 SAAADI. The CDR3 has 13 amino acids. The CDR3 here is CASSEQQGVGLFF. The CDR3 DNA reads TGCGCCAGCAGTGAGCAACAGGGTGTGGGGCTGTTTTTT.

The V call is TRBV6-2 or TRBV6-3, the J call TRBJ2-2; no clear D. V lost 4 bases and J 5 bases, leaving 8 bases between the germline ends. CDR1 and CDR2 from the germline V gene are MNHEY and SVGEGT. The CDR3 is 13 residues long. CDR3 loop: CASSFYRTGELFF. The DNA for the CDR3 is TGTGCCAGCAGTTTCTACAGAACCGGGGAGCTGTTTTTT.

V is TRBV6-2 or TRBV6-3 and J is TRBJ2-7; maybe TRBD2 (5 bases). Between the trimmed V and J ends, which lost 2 bases and 3 bases, there was a span of 11 bases. Germline V gives CDR1 MNHEY, CDR2 SVGEGT. This CDR3 is built from 14 residues. The CDR3, as DNA: TGTGCCAGCAGTTACGACCTGGGAGACTACGAGCAGTACTTC. Its protein is CASSYDLGDYEQYF.

This chain connects TRBV5-1 to TRBJ2-3, with 13 bases fitting TRBD2. Germline V gene sequence: CDR1 SGHRS, CDR2 YFSETQ. V shed 6 bases, J shed 7 bases, and the junction held 11 bases outside the gene matches. The CDR3 is 16 amino acids. CDR3 sequence reads: CASTTSGGALVNTQYF. In nucleotides, the CDR3 is TGCGCCAGCACAACTAGCGGGGGGGCGTTGGTAAATACGCAGTATTTT.

This clone came up once. The chain is built from TRBV4-2 and TRBJ2-7; the match to TRBD1 covers 8 bases. This CDR3 is 15 amino acids long. V shed 1 base and J 3 bases; nucleotides not matched to a gene: 5. Germline V gene lookup returns CDR1 LGHNA and CDR2 YNFKEQ. CDR3 sequence: CASSQAIGQGYEQYF. CDR3 DNA sequence: TGTGCCAGCAGCCAAGCCATAGGACAGGGCTACGAGCAGTACTTC.

This clone has a handful of counts. The chain employs TRBV2 and TRBJ2-5; D perhaps matches TRBD1 (6 bases). The CDR3 totals 15 residues. V dropped 5 bases and J dropped 5 bases, with 18 bases sitting between them. The germline CDR1 and CDR2 sequences are SNHLY and FYNNEI. The DNA of the CDR3 is TGTGCCAGCAGTTACCAACAGGGTTCTTCGGAGACCCAGTACTTC. It encodes CASSYQQGSSETQYF.

The chain uses TRBV19 and TRBJ2-7; tentative D call: TRBD1 (5 bases). The CDR3 is 14 amino acids. Trimming cost V 8 bases and J 6 bases, with 20 bases left between them. Per the germline V gene, CDR1 is LNHDA and CDR2 is SQIVND (reference sequence). CDR3 nucleotide sequence: TGTGCCAGTGCTTTGACAGAACTCTCCGGCGAGCAGTACTTC. It specifies CASALTELSGEQYF.

The chain's CDR3 is CSAIMAPTEAFF. CDR3 DNA: TGCAGCGCAATCATGGCCCCGACTGAAGCTTTCTTT. This sequence joins TRBV29-1 and TRBJ1-1, with D unresolved. V was trimmed by 7 bases and J by 5 bases, leaving 14 bases between them. CDR1 is SQVTM and CDR2 is ANQGSEA in the germline V gene. The CDR3 sequence is 12 residues long.

The chain recombines TRBV6-4 with TRBJ1-2, with 7 nucleotides matching TRBD1. CDR3 length: 15 residues. From germline, CDR1 is MRHNA and CDR2 SNTAGT. Trimming at V came to 6 bases and at J to 4 bases, leaving 11 bases not matched to a gene. CDR3 bases: TGTGCCAGCAGCCCAAGACAGGGTGGGGGCTATGGCTACACCTTC. As protein: CASSPRQGGGYGYTF.

This clone has a single count. Other nucleotide sequences from this sample produce the same CDR3. This chain uses TRBV9 with TRBJ2-2; D is unclear. Germline CDR1 SGDLS, CDR2 YYNGEE. The CDR3 has 14 amino acids. Between the trimmed V and J ends, which lost 0 bases and 1 base, there was a span of 4 bases. As DNA, the CDR3 is TGTGCCAGCAGCGTAGGCGGGAACACCGGGGAGCTGTTTTTT. Its translation: CASSVGGNTGELFF.

In regard to this clone: At one end, the junction sequence differs from germline, possibly due to a read error. The chain combines TRBV7-6 with TRBJ2-7; 8 bases line up with TRBD1. The CDR3 totals 15 residues. Germline CDR1 SGHVS, CDR2 FNYEAQ. Written as DNA, the CDR3 is TGTGCCAGCAGCGTAGCCCCGGGACAGGTCTACGAGCAGTACTTC. This gives the protein CASSVAPGQVYEQYF.

V gene TRBV28 combines with J gene TRBJ1-6; 9 bases match TRBD1. The V gene end was trimmed by 5 bases and the J gene end by 6 bases; junction bases not matched to a gene: 5. CDR3 length equals 15 residues. Per the germline V gene, CDR1 is MDHEN and CDR2 is SYDVKM. The CDR3 DNA is TGTGCCAGCAGTCGGGGGGGACAGGGTAATTCACCCCTCCACTTT. Translated: CASSRGGQGNSPLHF.

This clone appeared a single time. The rearrangement uses TRBV27 and TRBJ2-7; a weak D match, TRBD1 (6 bases). Germline-derived CDR1 and CDR2 are MNHEY and SMNVEV (reference sequence). This CDR3 has 15 amino acids. V was pared by 6 bases and J by 4 bases, with 19 bases between. The CDR3 loop is CASSLGPGQVYEQYF. Here the CDR3 DNA reads TGTGCCAGCAGCCTAGGGCCGGGACAAGTGTACGAGCAGTACTTC.

This clone was observed once. This sequence joins TRBV3-1 (or the pseudogene TRBV3-2) and TRBJ2-7, with D tentatively TRBD2 (7 bases). This CDR3 spans 16 amino acids. Trimming took 2 bases from V and 5 from J, leaving 19 bases between them. CDR1 and CDR2 (germline): LGHDT, YNNKEL (reference sequence). The CDR3 here is CASSQWRGRIRNEQYF. The CDR3 DNA is TGTGCCAGCAGCCAATGGCGGGGGCGCATCAGGAACGAGCAGTACTTC.

J is TRBJ2-3 and V is TRBV9; 9 bases match TRBD2. V shed 6 bases and J 4 bases; nucleotides not matched to a gene: 9. The CDR3 extends over 15 amino acids. Germline values: CDR1 SGDLS, CDR2 YYNGEE. CDR3 bases: TGTGCCAGCACGAGCGGGGGGCAGAGTTCAGATACGCAGTATTTT. It is translated as CASTSGGQSSDTQYF. Variable domain in full (rest from reference TRBV9 and TRBJ2-3): DSGVTQTPKHLITATGQRVTLRCSPRSGDLSVYWYQQSLDQGLQFLIQYYNGEERAKGNILERFSAQQFPDLHSELNLSSLELGDSALYFCASTSGGQSSDTQYFGPGTRLTVL.